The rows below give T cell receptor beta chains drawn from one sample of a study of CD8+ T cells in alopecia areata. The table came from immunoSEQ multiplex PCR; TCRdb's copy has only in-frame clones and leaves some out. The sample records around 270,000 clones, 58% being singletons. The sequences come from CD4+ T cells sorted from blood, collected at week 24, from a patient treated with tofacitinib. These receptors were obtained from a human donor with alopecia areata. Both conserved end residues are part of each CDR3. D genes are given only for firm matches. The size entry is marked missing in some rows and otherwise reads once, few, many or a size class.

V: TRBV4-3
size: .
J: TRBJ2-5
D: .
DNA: TGCGCCAGCAGCCCACTACAGGGACTGGAAGAGACCCAGTACTTC
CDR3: CASSPLQGLEETQYF

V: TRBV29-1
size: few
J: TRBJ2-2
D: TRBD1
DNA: TGCAGCGTTGGGGACAGGGGGATTGGCGGGGAGCTGTTTTTT
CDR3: CSVGDRGIGGELFF

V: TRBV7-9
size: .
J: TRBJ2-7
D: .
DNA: TGTGCCAGCAGCCCCGAGGCCCAGTACTTC
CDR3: CASSPEAQYF

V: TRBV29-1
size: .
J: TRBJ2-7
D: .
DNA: TGCAGCGTTAGTCTCAACTACGAGCAGTACTTC
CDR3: CSVSLNYEQYF

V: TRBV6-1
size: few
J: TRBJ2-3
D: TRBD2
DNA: TGTGCCAGCAGGGAGCGGGGGGGCCGTAGAGATACGCAGTATTTT
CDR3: CASRERGGRRDTQYF

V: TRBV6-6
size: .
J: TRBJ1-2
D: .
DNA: TGTGCCAGCTACCCCGTGGGGTACTATGGCTACACCTTC
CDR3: CASYPVGYYGYTF

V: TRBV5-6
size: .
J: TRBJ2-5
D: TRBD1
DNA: TGTGCCAGCAGCCCAGCGACAGGGGGTTGGGAGACCCAGTACTTC
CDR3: CASSPATGGWETQYF

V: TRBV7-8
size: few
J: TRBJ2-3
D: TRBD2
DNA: TGTGCCAGCAGCATGGTGAGGGAGGGTACGCAGTATTTT
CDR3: CASSMVREGTQYF

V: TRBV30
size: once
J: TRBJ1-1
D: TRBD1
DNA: TGTGCCTGGAGTCCTGGACAGGGTGTGGAAGCTTTCTTT
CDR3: CAWSPGQGVEAFF

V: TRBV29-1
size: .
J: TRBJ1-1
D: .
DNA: TGCAGCGGGGTGGCCAGGGCCAACACTGAAGCTTTCTTT
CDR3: CSGVARANTEAFF

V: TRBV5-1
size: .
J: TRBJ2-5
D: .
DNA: TGCGCCAGCAGCGTTAACAGCTACAGCTGGCAGACCCAGTACTTC
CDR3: CASSVNSYSWQTQYF